This T cell receptor (beta chain) is from a study of T cells in Graves' hyperthyroidism and ophthalmopathy. Points from the study as a whole: The majority of expanded thyroid clonotypes above 0.001 also appeared in blood.

The CDR3 contains 13 residues. Germline CDR1 reads SNHLY; CDR2 reads FYNNEI. Losses at the gene ends were 3 bases for V and 3 bases for J; bases not matched to a gene: 2. There were TCR beta CDR3 regions amplified from RNA transcripts. Using the HTBI primer set, a first-round RT-PCR was run on the TCR CDR3. A single record per CDR3 protein comes from TCRdb applying MiXCR to the multiplex PCR reads. The sample includes about 530,000 distinct CDR3 sequences, 17% of them seen just once. This clonotype occurred many times. The antigen is undetermined. This chain uses TRBV2 with TRBJ2-7; 7 positions match TRBD1. The sample was blood. The clonotype was recovered from a woman under 30 with Graves' ophthalmopathy. CDR3 sequence: CASSETGIYEQYF. Here the CDR3 DNA reads TGTGCCAGCAGTGAGACAGGGATCTACGAGCAGTACTTC.